The subject of this entry is one TCR beta chain. The data belong to a study of blood T cell repertoires in COVID-19. As processed by the authors: Estimates of nucleated cell counts were drawn from the amplification of reference gene primers. The assay was immunoSEQ multiplex PCR, and TCRdb's table has in-frame clones only and misses some. V, J and clone size are those of that table, while D and trimming were read from the DNA. The repertoire holds under 350,000 clones, 80% to 95% seen once, with 6.8% in the top ten. The V segment lost 5 bases and the J segment 0 bases; nucleotides outside the gene matches: 6. The length of the CDR3 is 14 residues. The germline V gene has CDR1 GTSNPN and CDR2 SVGIG (reference sequence).

This receptor was taken from a woman aged 25 to 39 with COVID-19, enrolled during active disease. The sequenced sample consisted of peripheral blood. The chain carries TRBV30 and TRBJ1-1; 7 bases fit TRBD1. The CDR3 region is CAWAPGQLNTEAFF. The CDR3 nucleotides are TGTGCCTGGGCGCCGGGACAGTTGAACACTGAAGCTTTCTTT.